One TCR beta chain is described in this entry. Germline V gene sequence: CDR1 MNHEY, CDR2 SVGAGI. This CDR3 comprises 13 residues. Trimming pared 8 bases from V and 0 bases from J, leaving 11 bases between. The sample belongs to a study of blood T cell repertoires in COVID-19. Study background: Specimens from acute and convalescent COVID-19 originated in the United States, Italy and Spain. T cells, B-cell-depleted T cells, or PBMCs supplied cDNA or gDNA.

In the original processing: It was from reference gene primer amplification that nucleated cell counts were estimated. TCRdb keeps only in-frame clones here, not all; method: immunoSEQ multiplex PCR. D and trimming come from the DNA, and the V and J calls and clone size come from that table. This sample has tens of thousands of clones, with roughly 90% found just once. Source material: peripheral blood. The chain has TRBV6-5 and TRBJ2-7; no definite D call. The sequence was collected from a woman of 80 years or more with acute or convalescent COVID-19. The CDR3 DNA follows: TGTGCCAGCCTAACGACAAACTCCTACGAGCAGTACTTC. Protein product: CASLTTNSYEQYF.